The 22 T cell receptor beta chains presented below share a single source sample, sequenced in a study of T-cell reconstitution after alpha-beta-depleted transplantation in children (TCRdb year 2016). What this sample's treatment or condition label stands for: allogeneic hematopoietic cell transplantation with graft depleted of TCRalphabeta T cells and CD19 B cells. Library creation used PCR. Sequencing instrument: Illumina HiSeq 2500. TCR libraries were prepared with molecular barcoding, using unique molecular identifiers to normalize TCRbeta repertoire quantification. TCRdb reanalyzed the raw reads on its own, using fastp at Q25 for trimming and MiXCR for clone calling, and kept in-frame beta chains. Every entry covers one CDR3 protein and lists the most common genes and DNA from its rows. The sample data list fewer than 450,000 distinct CDR3 sequences, and 15% to 20% of these were observed just once. The biggest ten clones account for roughly 40% of the sample.

Sequences were derived from PBMCs, mostly from graft donor cells, sampled 360 days after TCRalphabeta/CD19-depleted stem cell transplant. The receptors were sampled from a male patient under 10 years old who had a stem cell transplant for acute lymphoblastic leukemia, so the T cells may come from the graft donor.

The gene calls are TRBV5-1 and TRBJ1-3, with a tentative D call TRBD1 (5 bases). Trimming shortened V by 0 bases and J by 2 bases, and 9 bases separated the two germline ends. In germline, CDR1 is SGHRS, CDR2 YFSETQ. The CDR3 extends over 15 amino acids. The CDR3 DNA is TGCGCCAGCAGCTTGGAAGGGGTGGCTGGAAACACCATATATTTT. It specifies CASSLEGVAGNTIYF.

The chain is built from TRBV30 and TRBJ2-7; D possibly corresponds to TRBD1 (7 bases). Trimming shortened V by 3 bases and J by 7 bases, and 19 bases separated the two germline ends. There are 14 residues in the CDR3. Germline CDR1 GTSNPN, CDR2 SVGIG (reference sequence). The CDR3 reads CAWRRQGGQHEQYF. CDR3 DNA sequence: TGTGCCTGGAGACGACAGGGAGGACAGCATGAGCAGTACTTC.

This chain joins TRBV28 and TRBJ2-3; 11 bases map to TRBD2. J was trimmed by 3 bases and V by 1 base; bases with no gene match: 3. Germline CDR1 reads MDHEN; CDR2 reads SYDVKM. This CDR3 is 16 amino acids long. The CDR3 region has the DNA TGTGCCAGCAGTTTATCCCGGACTAGCGGGACAGATACGCAGTATTTT. The encoded protein is CASSLSRTSGTDTQYF.

The chain uses TRBV4-3 and TRBJ2-1; D call uncertain. The V end was cut by 0 bases, the J end by 0 bases, with 15 bases between. This CDR3 is built from 18 residues. Germline V gives CDR1 LGHNA, CDR2 YSLEER. The CDR3 loop reads CASSQDFWKSFSYNEQFF. CDR3 bases: TGCGCCAGCAGCCAAGATTTTTGGAAGTCTTTCTCCTACAATGAGCAGTTCTTC.

This chain joins TRBV20-1 and TRBJ1-1; D uncertain. The CDR3 covers 13 residues. In germline, CDR1 is DFQATT, CDR2 SNEGSKA (reference sequence). V dropped 5 bases and J dropped 5 bases, with 15 bases sitting between them. As DNA, the CDR3 is TGCAGTGCTGTGGCAGGTCGATTTACTGAAGCTTTCTTT. Translation gives CSAVAGRFTEAFF.

This clonotype was seen ten or more times. V and J are TRBV10-3 and TRBJ2-1; maybe TRBD2 (6 bases). The CDR3 runs 16 residues. V lost 2 bases and J 9 bases, leaving 20 bases between the germline ends. Germline-derived CDR1 and CDR2 are ENHRY and SYGVKD. CDR3 amino acids: CAISEGAGLPTGEQFF. The CDR3 bases are TGTGCCATCAGTGAGGGAGCGGGCCTACCTACGGGTGAGCAGTTCTTC.

This clonotype was found a few times. This chain joins TRBV5-5 and TRBJ2-7; possibly TRBD1 for D (6 bases). Trimming stripped 3 bases from V and 2 bases from J, with 12 bases between. Germline CDR1 and CDR2: SGHKS and YYEKEE (reference sequence). The CDR3 runs to 14 residues. The CDR3 DNA reads TGTGCCAGCAGCTGGAACACAGGGCCCTACGAGCAGTACTTC. Its protein product is CASSWNTGPYEQYF.

This clonotype was observed at least ten times. The V call is TRBV6-5, the J call TRBJ2-2; 9 nucleotides match TRBD2. The CDR3 runs to 17 residues. V lost 0 bases to trimming and J lost 5 bases; unmatched junction nucleotides: 7. Germline CDR1 reads MNHEY; CDR2 reads SVGAGI. The CDR3 sequence is CASSYSKMTSGTGELFF. In DNA, the CDR3 is TGTGCCAGCAGTTACTCGAAGATGACTAGCGGTACCGGGGAGCTGTTTTTT.

The V and J genes are TRBV11-1 and TRBJ1-2, with D uncertain. Germline values: CDR1 SGHAT, CDR2 FQDESV (reference sequence). V lost 5 bases, J lost 3 bases, and 10 bases lay in between. The CDR3 loop spans 13 amino acids. CDR3 nucleotide sequence: TGTGCCAGCAGCCCCCGTCACGACTATGGCTACACCTTC. Its translation is CASSPRHDYGYTF.

The V gene is TRBV7-8, the J gene TRBJ2-7; D is possibly TRBD1 (5 bases). Trimming left V 5 bases short and J 3 bases short, with 14 bases between. Germline assignment: CDR1 SGHVS and CDR2 FQNEAQ. The CDR3 sequence is 14 residues long. For the CDR3, the DNA is TGTGCCAGCAGCGCGGTGCAGGGCCGCTACGAGCAGTACTTC. It specifies CASSAVQGRYEQYF.

This CDR3 reads CASSPGTSGRKPEQFF. The CDR3 DNA reads TGCGCCAGCAGCCCCGGGACTAGCGGGAGGAAGCCTGAGCAGTTCTTC. The rearrangement links TRBV4-1 to TRBJ2-1, with 15 nucleotides matching TRBD2. The ends lost 4 bases at V and 9 bases at J; junction bases unmatched: 7. This CDR3 spans 16 amino acids. Germline V gene sequence: CDR1 MGHRA, CDR2 YSYEKL.

The chain combines TRBV24-1 with TRBJ2-5, with TRBD1 matching 7 bases. The CDR3 totals 14 residues. V was pared by 4 bases and J by 2 bases, with 3 bases of the junction left unmatched. Germline lookup yields CDR1 KGHDR and CDR2 SFDVKD. The CDR3 DNA sequence: TGTGCCACCAGTGACTGGACAGGTCAAGAGACCCAGTACTTC. Its protein product is CATSDWTGQETQYF.

The J gene is TRBJ2-7, the V gene TRBV27; unclear D gene. The V and J ends lost 5 bases and 7 bases respectively, with 24 bases between them. The CDR3 covers 16 residues. Germline loops: CDR1 MNHEY, CDR2 SMNVEV (reference sequence). The DNA for the CDR3 is TGTGCCAGCAGTCCATCCCAAGGCTACTTGGGCTTGGAGCAGTACTTC. Amino acid sequence: CASSPSQGYLGLEQYF.

This clonotype appeared a few times. This chain links TRBV28 with TRBJ2-7, with TRBD1 identical over 7 bases. The J segment lost 4 bases and the V segment lost 6 bases, leaving 6 bases of the junction unmatched. Germline V gene data show CDR1 as MDHEN and CDR2 as SYDVKM. CDR3 length: 13 amino acids. DNA for the CDR3: TGTGCCAGCAGCCCTAACAGGGGATACGAGCAGTACTTC. Translated: CASSPNRGYEQYF.

The chain employs TRBV5-1 and TRBJ2-5; 7 positions match TRBD2. Germline V gives CDR1 SGHRS, CDR2 YFSETQ. The length of the CDR3 is 15 residues. Trimming removed 0 bases from V and 4 bases from J; junction bases left unmatched: 6. As DNA, the CDR3 is TGCGCCAGCAGCTTGGTGTGGCGGGAGCGAGAGACCCAGTACTTC. It specifies CASSLVWRERETQYF.

This clonotype was counted ten times or more. V gene TRBV7-2 combines with J gene TRBJ2-1; 8 bases fit TRBD2. The CDR3 extends over 16 amino acids. J was trimmed by 6 bases and V by 5 bases; bases with no gene match: 12. The germline gives CDR1 SGHTA, CDR2 FQGNSA. CDR3 region: CASSPTGTRPLNEQFF. As DNA, the CDR3 is TGTGCCAGCAGCCCTACTGGGACTAGGCCCCTCAATGAGCAGTTCTTC.

There are many counts of this clonotype. This chain uses TRBV28 with TRBJ2-5; 8 bases agree with TRBD2. The germline CDR1 and CDR2 sequences are MDHEN and SYDVKM. The CDR3 contains 16 residues. Unmatched junction bases numbered 6, after V lost 1 base and J lost 2 bases. CDR3 residues: CASSLSELAVQETQYF. For the CDR3, the DNA is TGTGCCAGCAGTTTATCGGAACTAGCGGTACAAGAGACCCAGTACTTC.

The chain employs TRBV27 and TRBJ2-7; D may match TRBD1 or TRBD2 (5 bases each). CDR3 length: 15 amino acids. Germline V gives CDR1 MNHEY, CDR2 SMNVEV (reference sequence). V was pared by 5 bases and J by 0 bases, with 14 bases between. CDR3 sequence reads: CASSPLWGSSYEQYF. In nucleotides, the CDR3 is TGTGCCAGCAGTCCCCTTTGGGGGAGCTCCTACGAGCAGTACTTC.

The table lists this clonotype with a few counts. As DNA, the CDR3 is TGTGCCAGCAGTAAGGGACAGGGTGACCGCTACAATGAGCAGTTCTTC. This encodes CASSKGQGDRYNEQFF. V gene TRBV27 combines with J gene TRBJ2-1, with TRBD1 matching over 9 bases. The CDR3 spans 16 residues. J lost 3 bases, V lost 5 bases, and 8 bases had no gene match. Germline CDR1 is MNHEY and CDR2 is SMNVEV (reference sequence).

Only a few counts were recorded for this clonotype. The chain couples TRBV28 to TRBJ1-1; tentatively, D is TRBD1 (6 bases). The ends were cut back, 6 bases at V and 3 bases at J, with 11 bases in the middle. This CDR3 spans 13 amino acids. Germline V lookup: CDR1 MDHEN, CDR2 SYDVKM. The CDR3, as DNA: TGTGCCAGCAGATGGACAGCCTACACTGAAGCTTTCTTT. The encoded protein is CASRWTAYTEAFF. Full variable domain (remainder filled in from reference TRBV28 and TRBJ1-1): DVKVTQSSRYLVKRTGEKVFLECVQDMDHENMFWYRQDPGLGLRLIYFSYDVKMKEKGDIPEGYSVSREKKERFSLILESASTNQTSMYLCASRWTAYTEAFFGQGTRLTVV.

This clonotype was found a few times. This chain links TRBV28 with TRBJ1-5; D might be TRBD1 (5 bases). The V end was cut by 0 bases, the J end by 3 bases, with 15 bases between. Germline assignment: CDR1 MDHEN and CDR2 SYDVKM. CDR3 size: 17 residues. The CDR3 here is CASSLWRDWKNNQPQHF. The CDR3 bases are TGTGCCAGCAGTTTATGGCGGGACTGGAAAAACAATCAGCCCCAGCATTTT.

The genes are TRBV7-2 and TRBJ2-2; 8 bases fit TRBD2. With V trimmed by 5 bases and J by 8 bases, 13 bases remained unmatched. Germline V gene data show CDR1 as SGHTA and CDR2 as FQGNSA. This CDR3 contains 16 residues. This CDR3 is CASSPLGGLVLGELFF. The CDR3 DNA sequence: TGTGCCAGCAGCCCTTTAGGGGGACTAGTCTTGGGGGAGCTGTTTTTT.